This T cell receptor (beta chain) was sequenced during a study of shared clonotypes between healthy human individuals. Study context: There were three CD4 naive, three CD4 memory, two CD8 naive and one CD8 memory plates per donor.

Partitioning of CD4+ cells yielded a CD45RA+ naive subset and a CD45RA-negative memory subset. The assay was immunoSEQ multiplex PCR, and TCRdb's table has in-frame clones only and misses some. The sample holds about a million clones, approximately 80% seen once. The CDR3 is made up of 13 amino acids. Trimming removed 8 bases at V and 8 bases at J, with 18 bases between. CDR1 and CDR2 (germline): MNHNY, SVGAGI (reference sequence). The genes are TRBV6-6 and TRBJ1-2, with D tentatively TRBD1 (5 bases). Input material: memory CD4+ T cells from PBMCs. Regarding subset: CD45RA-negative fraction. The clonotype originates from a man aged 18 to 30 in good health. Some clones in this sample may be carry-over from other donors' samples. Here the CDR3 reads CASQRGSTDGYTF. The CDR3 DNA is TGTGCCAGCCAAAGGGGTTCTACGGACGGCTACACCTTC.